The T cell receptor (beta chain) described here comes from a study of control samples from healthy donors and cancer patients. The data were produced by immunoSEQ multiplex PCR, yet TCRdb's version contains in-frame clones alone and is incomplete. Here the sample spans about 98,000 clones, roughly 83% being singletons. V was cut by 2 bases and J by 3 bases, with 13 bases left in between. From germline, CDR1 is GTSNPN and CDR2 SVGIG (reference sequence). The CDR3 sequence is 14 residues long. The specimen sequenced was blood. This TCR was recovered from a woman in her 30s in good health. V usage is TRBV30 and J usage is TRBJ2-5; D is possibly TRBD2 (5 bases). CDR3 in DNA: TGTGCCTGGAGTTCCCCGGGATCCAAAGAGACCCAGTACTTC. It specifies CAWSSPGSKETQYF.